The 28 T cell receptor beta chains listed next were all sequenced from one sample in a study of T-cell reconstitution after alpha-beta-depleted transplantation in children. Molecular barcoding with unique molecular identifiers was used for the TCRbeta library. Via MiXCR, TCRdb re-called the PCR reads, giving one row per CDR3 protein. This sample has fewer than 550,000 distinct CDR3 sequences, with roughly an eighth found just once. The material sequenced was PBMCs, mostly from graft donor cells, taken 180 days after TCRalphabeta/CD19-depleted stem cell transplant. All receptors come from a female patient between 2 and 15 years old who had a stem cell transplant for aplastic anemia, so the T cells may come from the graft donor.

This clonotype was counted between two and nine times. The V gene is TRBV14, the J gene TRBJ2-2, with a possible D match to TRBD1 (6 bases). CDR1 is SGHDN and CDR2 is FVKESK in the germline V gene. CDR3 length: 14 residues. V lost 5 bases to trimming and J lost 3 bases, with 10 bases between them. The CDR3 nucleotides are TGTGCCAGCAGCGACAGGCCAGACACCGGGGAGCTGTTTTTT. This translates into CASSDRPDTGELFF. The full variable domain, completed using reference TRBV14 and TRBJ2-2, is EAGVTQFPSHSVIEKGQTVTLRCDPISGHDNLYWYRRVMGKEIKFLLHFVKESKQDESGMPNNRFLAERTGGTYSTLKVQPAELEDSGVYFCASSDRPDTGELFFGEGSRLTVL.

The chain uses TRBV20-1 and TRBJ2-3; TRBD1 might be the D (5 bases). Trimming took 1 base from V and 2 from J, leaving 13 bases between them. The CDR3 totals 15 residues. Germline loops: CDR1 DFQATT, CDR2 SNEGSKA (reference sequence). The CDR3 DNA follows: TGCAGTGCTAGAGTCTCCCAGGGATACACAGATACGCAGTATTTT. This codes for CSARVSQGYTDTQYF.

This clonotype has a handful of counts. The chain has TRBV4-3 and TRBJ2-1; 10 bases agree with TRBD2. The CDR3 totals 13 residues. V trimming: 0 bases; J trimming: 16 bases; junction bases outside the gene matches: 6. The germline V gene encodes CDR1 LGHNA and CDR2 YSLEER. CDR3 in DNA: TGCGCCAGCAGCCAAGAACGTACTAGCGGGACTTTCTTC. Protein product: CASSQERTSGTFF.

This clonotype was counted between two and nine times. In nucleotides, the CDR3 is TGTGCCAGCAGTTTAGGGGTCGGGACTAGCGGGGTGAGCACAGATACGCAGTATTTT. Residues: CASSLGVGTSGVSTDTQYF. The chain has TRBV27 and TRBJ2-3, with 13 bases fitting TRBD2. Germline CDR1 and CDR2: MNHEY and SMNVEV (reference sequence). The ends lost 2 bases at V and 0 bases at J; junction bases unmatched: 8. The CDR3 is 19 amino acids.

V is TRBV5-1 and J is TRBJ2-3, with unresolved D. Deletions cut 9 bases from V and 3 bases from J, with 29 bases between. This CDR3 region has 18 residues. Germline CDR1 reads SGHRS; CDR2 reads YFSETQ. The CDR3 DNA is TGCGCCATGGGCCCCACCCTGACACTCGAGGCGTGGACAGATACGCAGTATTTT. It specifies CAMGPTLTLEAWTDTQYF.

This sequence joins TRBV24-1 and TRBJ2-1, with 9 bases that match TRBD2. The CDR3 has 16 residues. The germline gives CDR1 KGHDR, CDR2 SFDVKD. V lost 1 base to trimming and J lost 6 bases; unmatched junction nucleotides: 6. CDR3 loop: CATSDFFAGGINEQFF. The CDR3 nucleotides are TGTGCCACCAGTGATTTCTTCGCGGGAGGGATCAATGAGCAGTTCTTC.

The rearrangement links TRBV7-2 to TRBJ1-2; D remains unclear. Trimming stripped 5 bases from V and 2 bases from J, with 15 bases between. Germline CDR1 reads SGHTA; CDR2 reads FQGNSA. This CDR3 has 15 residues. DNA for the CDR3: TGTGCCAGCAGCCTGGTAGGAAACCTCAACTATGGCTACACCTTC. It codes for CASSLVGNLNYGYTF.

This rearrangement joins TRBV28 to TRBJ2-3; D not resolved. CDR1 MDHEN and CDR2 SYDVKM come from the germline V gene. This CDR3 contains 13 residues. With 2 bases removed from V and 5 bases from J, the gap between germline ends came to 8 bases. Here the CDR3 reads CASSLEGIDTQYF. As DNA, the CDR3 is TGTGCCAGCAGTTTAGAAGGGATAGATACGCAGTATTTT. The complete variable domain, with remaining parts taken from reference TRBV28 and TRBJ2-3, reads DVKVTQSSRYLVKRTGEKVFLECVQDMDHENMFWYRQDPGLGLRLIYFSYDVKMKEKGDIPEGYSVSREKKERFSLILESASTNQTSMYLCASSLEGIDTQYFGPGTRLTVL.

The J gene is TRBJ2-7, the V gene TRBV20-1; TRBD1 matches 9 bases. Germline CDR1 reads DFQATT; CDR2 reads SNEGSKA (reference sequence). The V segment lost 3 bases and the J segment 6 bases; nucleotides outside the gene matches: 21. This CDR3 is 18 amino acids long. The CDR3 DNA reads as TGCAGTGCTAGGGATCCGGACAGGGGAATGAGAAACGTGTTCGAGCAGTACTTC. Translated, it gives CSARDPDRGMRNVFEQYF.

V usage is TRBV20-1 and J usage is TRBJ2-1; D gene ambiguous. With 0 bases removed from V and 8 bases from J, the gap between germline ends came to 8 bases. CDR3 length equals 12 residues. Germline V gene lookup returns CDR1 DFQATT and CDR2 SNEGSKA (reference sequence). The CDR3 nucleotides are TGCAGTGCTAGAGATTCGAAGGATGAGCAGTTCTTC. Translating it yields CSARDSKDEQFF.

This clonotype was counted a few times. The V gene is TRBV6-5, the J gene TRBJ2-1; possibly TRBD1 for D (5 bases). V was cut by 2 bases and J by 5 bases, with 7 bases left in between. The CDR3 contains 13 residues. CDR1 and CDR2 from the germline V gene are MNHEY and SVGAGI. The CDR3: CASSYRTNNEQFF. The CDR3 DNA sequence: TGTGCCAGCAGTTACAGGACAAACAATGAGCAGTTCTTC.

The V gene is TRBV15, the J gene TRBJ2-7; 7 bases fit TRBD2. Germline V CDR1 and CDR2: LNHNV, YYDKDF (reference sequence). J was trimmed by 2 bases and V by 3 bases; bases with no gene match: 7. The CDR3 has 15 residues. CDR3 residues: CATSSGSGFPYEQYV. The CDR3 nucleotides are TGTGCCACCAGCAGCGGTAGCGGGTTCCCCTACGAGCAGTACGTC.

There are many counts of this clonotype. V and J are TRBV29-1 and TRBJ2-7, with unresolved D. Between the trimmed V and J ends, which lost 5 bases and 0 bases, there was a span of 11 bases. From germline, CDR1 is SQVTM and CDR2 ANQGSEA. This CDR3 has 13 residues. CDR3: CSVTGAGSYEQYF. Here the CDR3 DNA reads TGCAGCGTTACTGGCGCAGGCTCCTACGAGCAGTACTTC.

This clonotype has just a few counts. The genes are TRBV15 and TRBJ2-2, with 8 bases matching TRBD2. Trimming at V came to 4 bases and at J to 4 bases, leaving 17 bases not matched to a gene. The CDR3 runs 19 residues. Germline CDR1 and CDR2: LNHNV and YYDKDF (reference sequence). The CDR3 DNA sequence: TGTGCCACCAGCAAGAGTCAACTACGCGGACTAGCCGCCACCGGGGAGCTGTTTTTT. It codes for CATSKSQLRGLAATGELFF.

This clonotype was seen only a few times. The chain employs TRBV7-3 and TRBJ1-1; perhaps TRBD1 as D (6 bases). The V end lost 5 bases, the J end lost 4 bases, and 14 bases lay between the germline ends. CDR3 length: 14 amino acids. Looked up from germline, CDR1 is SGHTA and CDR2 is FQGTGA. CDR3 in amino acids: CASSLGQWGTEAFF. The CDR3 DNA follows: TGTGCCAGCAGCCTTGGACAGTGGGGCACTGAAGCTTTCTTT.

This clonotype was seen more than once but under ten times. The chain carries TRBV20-1 and TRBJ2-1; 14 bases line up with TRBD2. The V gene end was trimmed by 6 bases and the J gene end by 7 bases; junction bases not matched to a gene: 20. Germline V gene lookup returns CDR1 DFQATT and CDR2 SNEGSKA (reference sequence). The CDR3 covers 19 residues. The CDR3, as DNA: TGCAGTGCCCTATCCCCGGGACTAGCGGGAGCGGTCATCAGGAATGAGCAGTTCTTC. It is translated as CSALSPGLAGAVIRNEQFF.

The table lists this clonotype with a few counts. The rearrangement joins TRBV27 to TRBJ2-7; perhaps TRBD2 as D (5 bases). V gave up 5 bases and J gave up 5 bases, with 10 bases separating them. Germline V gene data show CDR1 as MNHEY and CDR2 as SMNVEV (reference sequence). This CDR3 has 12 residues. Here the CDR3 reads CASSTYGNEQYF. The DNA for the CDR3 is TGTGCCAGCAGTACCTACGGGAACGAGCAGTACTTC.

This clonotype was counted only a few times. V is TRBV3-1 and J is TRBJ2-1; D gene uncertain. From germline, CDR1 is LGHDT and CDR2 YNNKEL (reference sequence). The ends were cut back, 0 bases at V and 8 bases at J, with 17 bases in the middle. The CDR3 covers 16 residues. CDR3: CASSQDSRNKIYEQFF. The CDR3 DNA reads as TGTGCCAGCAGCCAAGATTCACGGAACAAGATTTATGAGCAGTTCTTC.

This chain links TRBV4-2 with TRBJ2-1, with 7 bases identical to TRBD2. V lost 6 bases and J lost 2; bases outside the gene matches: 13. Per germline, CDR1 LGHNA and CDR2 YNFKEQ. This CDR3 is built from 17 residues. CDR3 DNA sequence: TGTGCCAGCAGTCCAGCCCGGGGCGGGAGAACCTACAATGAGCAGTTCTTC. It specifies CASSPARGGRTYNEQFF.

This clonotype was recorded at least ten times. This sequence joins TRBV2 and TRBJ2-5; the D is unclear. Trimming removed 6 bases at V and 5 bases at J, with 13 bases between. Germline CDR1 reads SNHLY; CDR2 reads FYNNEI. This CDR3 comprises 13 residues. Written as DNA, the CDR3 is TGTGCCAGCAGAGACGGTTTCGGGGAGACCCAGTACTTC. Translation gives CASRDGFGETQYF. Based on the CDR3 plus reference TRBV2 and TRBJ2-5, the full variable domain is EPEVTQTPSHQVTQMGQEVILRCVPISNHLYFYWYRQILGQKVEFLVSFYNNEISEKSEIFDDQFSVERPDGSNFTLKIRSTKLEDSAMYFCASRDGFGETQYFGPGTRLLVL.

This clonotype was picked up a small number of times. The chain has TRBV12-3 or TRBV12-4 and TRBJ2-5, with TRBD2 identical over 10 bases. There are 16 residues in the CDR3. With V trimmed by 6 bases and J by 5 bases, 12 bases remained unmatched. The CDR3 loop reads CASSPRIAGGGETQYF. In DNA, the CDR3 is TGTGCCAGCAGCCCCCGAATAGCGGGAGGAGGGGAGACCCAGTACTTC.

This clonotype has more than one count but fewer than ten. This chain uses TRBV7-9 with TRBJ2-7; D possibly corresponds to TRBD1 (5 bases). Germline lookup yields CDR1 SEHNR and CDR2 FQNEAQ (reference sequence). Trimming removed 7 bases from V and 4 bases from J, with 8 bases in between. The CDR3 runs 11 residues. In nucleotides, the CDR3 is TGTGCCAGCACCGACAGTTACGAGCAGTACTTC. Protein sequence: CASTDSYEQYF.

The genes are TRBV6-4 and TRBJ2-6; the D is unclear. The CDR3 length is 15 residues. Trimming took off 6 bases at V and 4 bases at J, with 13 bases between the two ends. CDR1 is MRHNA and CDR2 is SNTAGT in the germline V gene. CDR3 nucleotides: TGTGCCAGCAGCCCACACGAAGCGGGGGCCAACGTCCTGACTTTC. This codes for CASSPHEAGANVLTF.

This clonotype was counted between two and nine times. The chain joins TRBV27 to TRBJ2-5, with D hard to call. The CDR3 has 15 amino acids. Germline loops: CDR1 MNHEY, CDR2 SMNVEV (reference sequence). Trimming removed 0 bases from V and 4 bases from J, with 12 bases in between. CDR3 amino acids: CASSLSGRLLETQYF. The CDR3, as DNA: TGTGCCAGCAGTTTATCGGGCCGGCTTTTAGAGACCCAGTACTTC.

This clonotype was seen a handful of times. CDR3 DNA: TGCAGTGCGTATACTAGCGGGAGAGTTTACGAGCAGTACTTC. Its translation: CSAYTSGRVYEQYF. The rearrangement uses TRBV20-1 and TRBJ2-7; TRBD2 aligns across 11 bases. CDR1 and CDR2 from the germline V gene are DFQATT and SNEGSKA (reference sequence). The CDR3 loop spans 14 amino acids. The V gene end was trimmed by 6 bases and the J gene end by 4 bases; junction bases not matched to a gene: 8.

This clonotype was picked up a small number of times. This sequence joins TRBV10-1 and TRBJ2-5, with a tentative D call TRBD1 (5 bases). Trimming took off 0 bases at V and 3 bases at J, with 8 bases between the two ends. Germline V gene data show CDR1 as WNHNN and CDR2 as SYGVQD (reference sequence). There are 14 residues in the CDR3. The CDR3 sequence: CASSESGREETQYF. In nucleotides, the CDR3 is TGCGCCAGCAGTGAGTCTGGCAGGGAAGAGACCCAGTACTTC.

This chain joins TRBV6-5 and TRBJ2-7; the D gene could be TRBD1 or TRBD2 (5 bases each). Germline V gene lookup returns CDR1 MNHEY and CDR2 SVGAGI. The CDR3 loop spans 16 amino acids. Trimming stripped 2 bases from V and 6 bases from J, with 20 bases between. In DNA, the CDR3 is TGTGCCAGCAGTTACAGCTACGGGACGGAGAACTGCGAGCAGTACTTC. This encodes CASSYSYGTENCEQYF.

The chain joins TRBV18 to TRBJ1-5; tentative D call: TRBD1 (6 bases). This CDR3 comprises 16 residues. Per the germline V gene, CDR1 is KGHSH and CDR2 is LQKENI. The germline V and J ends were trimmed by 4 bases and 7 bases, with 20 bases remaining between them. The CDR3 loop reads CASSRQVNTHGQPQHF. CDR3 nucleotide sequence: TGTGCCAGCTCACGACAGGTAAACACTCACGGGCAGCCCCAGCATTTT.